The 31 T cell receptor beta chains given below trace back to one sample, sequenced in a study of T cell responses to AZD1222 COVID-19 vaccine listed by TCRdb under 2021. Receptor amplification or capture employed the immunoSEQ multiplex PCR assay. Held by TCRdb, this immuneACCESS table contains in-frame sequences only and omits some clones. Under half of the omission traces to an unresolved V gene where checked; the cause of the rest is unknown. For this sample there are tens of thousands of clones; 70% to 90% appear just once. Roughly 12% of the sample belongs to the ten largest clones. The time point tag for this specimen amounts to: about 28 days (+/-7) after the second vaccine dose. Sequenced material: peripheral blood, taken 28 days after the second AZD1222 dose. The receptors shown here come from an adult who received the AZD1222 COVID-19 vaccine.

V is TRBV20-1 and J is TRBJ2-5; D not certain. Trimming shortened V by 7 bases and J by 2 bases, and 5 bases separated the two germline ends. Germline lookup yields CDR1 DFQATT and CDR2 SNEGSKA (reference sequence). The CDR3 length is 10 residues. The CDR3, as DNA: TGCAGTGTGAGGCAAGAGACCCAGTACTTC. Encoded protein: CSVRQETQYF.

The rearrangement uses TRBV5-4 and TRBJ2-7, with TRBD2 matching 7 bases. Germline loops: CDR1 SGHNT, CDR2 YYREEE (reference sequence). This CDR3 comprises 14 residues. The J segment lost 5 bases and the V segment lost 0 bases, leaving 5 bases of the junction unmatched. This chain's CDR3 is CASSLGGSPDEQYF. CDR3 nucleotides: TGTGCCAGCAGCTTGGGCGGGAGTCCCGACGAGCAGTACTTC.

CDR3 protein: CASSLSSEGSYEQYF. The CDR3 DNA reads as TGTGCCAGCAGTTTGTCCAGCGAAGGGTCCTACGAGCAGTACTTC. V is TRBV28 and J is TRBJ2-7; D ambiguous. The CDR3 spans 15 residues. V was trimmed by 3 bases and J by 1 base, leaving 13 bases between them. From germline, CDR1 is MDHEN and CDR2 SYDVKM.

Within the sample, this clone is medium-sized. The CDR3 DNA reads as TGTGCCAGCAGTGCAAGGGGGTCCCCCTCTGGAAACACCATATATTTT. Amino acid sequence: CASSARGSPSGNTIYF. This rearrangement joins TRBV28 to TRBJ1-3; TRBD1 is a possible D gene (6 bases). CDR1 is MDHEN and CDR2 is SYDVKM in the germline V gene. The CDR3 has 16 amino acids. Deletions cut 5 bases from V and 0 bases from J, with 14 bases between. The full variable domain, in which reference TRBV28 and TRBJ1-3 provide the parts outside the CDR3, is DVKVTQSSRYLVKRTGEKVFLECVQDMDHENMFWYRQDPGLGLRLIYFSYDVKMKEKGDIPEGYSVSREKKERFSLILESASTNQTSMYLCASSARGSPSGNTIYFGEGSWLTVV.

The chain joins TRBV11-3 to TRBJ1-1; no firm D call. Germline values: CDR1 SGHNT, CDR2 YENEEA. V dropped 5 bases and J dropped 3 bases, with 16 bases sitting between them. This CDR3 region has 15 residues. The CDR3 DNA reads as TGTGCCAGCAGCATCCCCGTGGAGTCGGACACTGAAGCTTTCTTT. Translation gives CASSIPVESDTEAFF.

The chain joins TRBV4-2 to TRBJ2-3, with D possibly matching TRBD1 (5 bases). Trimming cost V 1 base and J 4 bases, with 15 bases left between them. The germline V gene has CDR1 LGHNA and CDR2 YNFKEQ. The CDR3 is made up of 16 amino acids. CDR3 sequence reads: CASSQGNRKAADTQYF. DNA for the CDR3: TGTGCCAGCAGCCAAGGAAACAGGAAGGCAGCAGATACGCAGTATTTT.

The chain recombines TRBV30 with TRBJ2-7; 11 bases fit TRBD1. The V and J ends lost 2 bases and 3 bases, in that order; junction bases with no gene match: 3. Germline CDR1 is GTSNPN and CDR2 is SVGIG (reference sequence). This CDR3 comprises 14 residues. The CDR3 reads CAWSKGQGDYEQYF. The CDR3 region has the DNA TGTGCCTGGAGTAAGGGACAGGGGGACTACGAGCAGTACTTC.

This chain joins TRBV6-1 and TRBJ2-1, with D unresolved. The CDR3 loop spans 15 amino acids. The germline V and J ends were trimmed by 1 base and 3 bases, with 10 bases remaining between them. Germline CDR1 and CDR2: MNHNS and SASEGT. The CDR3 protein is CASSEGPYGYNEQFF. DNA of the CDR3: TGTGCCAGCAGTGAAGGACCTTACGGCTACAATGAGCAGTTCTTC.

The chain employs TRBV2 and TRBJ2-2; D possibly corresponds to TRBD2 (5 bases). V lost 7 bases to trimming and J lost 3 bases, with 6 bases between them. The CDR3 loop spans 12 amino acids. CDR1 SNHLY and CDR2 FYNNEI come from the germline V gene. In nucleotides, the CDR3 is TGTGCCAGCAAGAGGGACACCGGGGAGCTGTTTTTT. It codes for CASKRDTGELFF.

The genes are TRBV12-3 or TRBV12-4 and TRBJ2-7; D is unclear. V lost 1 base to trimming and J lost 6 bases, with 7 bases between them. The CDR3 is made up of 12 amino acids. CDR3 amino acids: CASSLGQREQYF. The CDR3 coding sequence is TGTGCCAGCAGTTTAGGGCAGCGCGAGCAGTACTTC.

The chain combines TRBV30 with TRBJ1-3; 7 bases match TRBD1. CDR1 and CDR2 from the germline V gene are GTSNPN and SVGIG (reference sequence). The CDR3 length is 13 residues. Trimming removed 4 bases from V and 8 bases from J; junction bases left unmatched: 8. The CDR3 loop reads CAWTQGVFDTIYF. CDR3 nucleotides: TGTGCCTGGACCCAGGGGGTCTTCGACACCATATATTTT.

J is TRBJ1-5 and V is TRBV28; tentative D call: TRBD1 (6 bases). Between the trimmed V and J ends, which lost 7 bases and 7 bases, there was a span of 20 bases. CDR3 length: 15 amino acids. Germline CDR1 reads MDHEN; CDR2 reads SYDVKM. The chain's CDR3 is CASIHAQGFGQPQHF. The CDR3 DNA sequence: TGTGCCAGCATTCACGCACAGGGTTTCGGACAGCCCCAGCATTTT.

V usage is TRBV3-1 (or the pseudogene TRBV3-2) and J usage is TRBJ2-2, with TRBD2 matching 7 bases. Germline CDR1 is LGHDT and CDR2 is YNNKEL (reference sequence). J was trimmed by 2 bases and V by 3 bases; bases with no gene match: 3. The CDR3 covers 15 residues. The CDR3 region is CASSHRLANTGELFF. In DNA form, the CDR3 reads TGTGCCAGCAGCCACCGACTAGCCAACACCGGGGAGCTGTTTTTT.

This clone has more than one count but fewer than ten. The chain couples TRBV6-5 to TRBJ1-1; D not resolved. Germline V gene data show CDR1 as MNHEY and CDR2 as SVGAGI. The V and J ends lost 2 bases and 4 bases respectively, with 8 bases between them. The CDR3 covers 13 residues. In nucleotides, the CDR3 is TGTGCCAGCAGTTACAGCCCAGCCACTGAAGCTTTCTTT. Translating it yields CASSYSPATEAFF.

The chain recombines TRBV28 with TRBJ1-1; D is uncertain. Germline V gene lookup returns CDR1 MDHEN and CDR2 SYDVKM. The CDR3 spans 11 residues. V shed 4 bases and J shed 12 bases, with 12 bases lying between them. The CDR3 region has the DNA TGTGCCAGCAGTTCGCCCGGAGGCACTTTCTTT. Residues: CASSSPGGTFF.

This chain uses TRBV6-6 with TRBJ1-3; D unclear. Deletions cut 6 bases from V and 3 bases from J, with 9 bases between. Germline loops: CDR1 MNHNY, CDR2 SVGAGI (reference sequence). This CDR3 spans 13 amino acids. CDR3 nucleotide sequence: TGTGCCAGCAGGTTGGGAAATGGAAACACCATATATTTT. This sequence encodes CASRLGNGNTIYF.

This chain links TRBV6-1 with TRBJ1-4; a possible D gene is TRBD1 (6 bases). Deletions cut 6 bases from V and 8 bases from J, with 13 bases between. Germline-derived CDR1 and CDR2 are MNHNS and SASEGT. The CDR3 is 13 amino acids. The CDR3 nucleotides read TGTGCCAGCAGCCGACAGGAAGGCGAAAAACTGTTTTTT. This gives the protein CASSRQEGEKLFF.

V is TRBV2 and J is TRBJ1-4; D is unclear. This CDR3 spans 16 amino acids. The V and J ends lost 2 bases and 4 bases respectively, with 14 bases between them. Germline V gene sequence: CDR1 SNHLY, CDR2 FYNNEI. CDR3 loop: CASSELGQGGNEKLFF. The CDR3 DNA reads TGTGCCAGCAGTGAACTGGGTCAAGGAGGTAATGAAAAACTGTTTTTT.

V gene TRBV6-2 or TRBV6-3 combines with J gene TRBJ1-2; no clear D. Germline values: CDR1 MNHEY, CDR2 SVGEGT. Trimming took off 6 bases at V and 3 bases at J, with 17 bases between the two ends. This CDR3 has 15 amino acids. CDR3 residues: CASSRGPDLDYGYTF. As DNA, the CDR3 is TGTGCCAGCAGCCGTGGCCCCGATTTAGACTATGGCTACACCTTC.

This clone was seen only a few times. The gene calls are TRBV24-1 and TRBJ2-3; 7 nucleotides line up with TRBD1. Germline lookup yields CDR1 KGHDR and CDR2 SFDVKD. This CDR3 region has 15 residues. V lost 0 bases and J lost 2; bases outside the gene matches: 1. In DNA form, the CDR3 reads TGTGCCACCAGTGATTTGGGACAGGACACAGATACGCAGTATTTT. It specifies CATSDLGQDTDTQYF.

The gene calls are TRBV7-9 and TRBJ1-3; tentative D call: TRBD1 (6 bases). Trimming pared 3 bases from V and 2 bases from J, leaving 14 bases between. The CDR3 loop spans 16 amino acids. Germline values: CDR1 SEHNR, CDR2 FQNEAQ (reference sequence). CDR3 sequence (DNA): TGTGCCAGCAGCTTGCCGAGACAGGATGCTGGAAACACCATATATTTT. It yields the protein CASSLPRQDAGNTIYF. The variable domain in full, completed from reference TRBV7-9 and TRBJ1-3, reads DTGVSQNPRHKITKRGQNVTFRCDPISEHNRLYWYRQTLGQGPEFLTYFQNEAQLEKSRLLSDRFSAERPKGSFSTLEIQRTEQGDSAMYLCASSLPRQDAGNTIYFGEGSWLTVV.

The V call is TRBV27, the J call TRBJ1-5; D not certain. V lost 1 base, J lost 3 bases, and 7 bases lay in between. This CDR3 spans 14 amino acids. Germline V gives CDR1 MNHEY, CDR2 SMNVEV (reference sequence). The chain's CDR3 is CASSLYPVNQPQHF. The CDR3 DNA sequence: TGTGCCAGCAGTTTATACCCAGTCAATCAGCCCCAGCATTTT.

The chain employs TRBV7-8 and TRBJ1-3; D ambiguous. Germline V gene lookup returns CDR1 SGHVS and CDR2 FQNEAQ. The CDR3 length is 15 residues. Trimming took 2 bases from V and 0 from J, leaving 8 bases between them. The DNA of the CDR3 is TGTGCCAGCAGCTTACAGGCTTCCTCTGGAAACACCATATATTTT. Amino acids: CASSLQASSGNTIYF.

The rearrangement links TRBV5-5 to TRBJ1-6; D ambiguous. Deletions cut 0 bases from V and 13 bases from J, with 17 bases between. The CDR3 is 15 amino acids. Germline CDR1 and CDR2: SGHKS and YYEKEE (reference sequence). The CDR3 is CASSLALRGLGPLHF. The CDR3 region has the DNA TGTGCCAGCAGCTTGGCCCTCAGAGGCCTAGGGCCCCTCCACTTT. The full variable domain, completed using reference TRBV5-5 and TRBJ1-6, is DAGVTQSPTHLIKTRGQQVTLRCSPISGHKSVSWYQQVLGQGPQFIFQYYEKEERGRGNFPDRFSARQFPNYSSELNVNALLLGDSALYLCASSLALRGLGPLHFGNGTRLTVT.

The chain links TRBV7-2 to TRBJ1-6, with 9 bases fitting TRBD1. The CDR3 covers 15 residues. The V gene end was trimmed by 5 bases and the J gene end by 9 bases; junction bases not matched to a gene: 8. Looked up from germline, CDR1 is SGHTA and CDR2 is FQGNSA. The DNA of the CDR3 is TGTGCCAGCAGCCCCCGGGACAGGGATCCTTCACCCCTCCACTTT. The encoded protein is CASSPRDRDPSPLHF.

A note on this clone: At the DNA level, this CDR3 is encoded by other sequences in the same sample as well. This rearrangement joins TRBV5-4 to TRBJ2-5; D perhaps matches TRBD2 (6 bases). The CDR3 spans 14 residues. The ends were cut back, 4 bases at V and 4 bases at J, with 14 bases in the middle. Germline-derived CDR1 and CDR2 are SGHNT and YYREEE (reference sequence). The CDR3 region has the DNA TGTGCCAGCAGCCCGGAGGGACCGCGAGAGACCCAGTACTTC. Residues: CASSPEGPRETQYF.

The chain combines TRBV7-2 with TRBJ2-1, with D perhaps TRBD2 (7 bases). The CDR3 extends over 19 amino acids. Between the trimmed V and J ends, which lost 0 bases and 4 bases, there was a span of 22 bases. Germline V gives CDR1 SGHTA, CDR2 FQGNSA. The CDR3: CASSLAGGPLSSLYNEQFF. The CDR3 DNA is TGTGCCAGCAGCTTAGCGGGGGGGCCGCTAAGTTCCCTTTACAATGAGCAGTTCTTC.

This rearrangement joins TRBV12-5 to TRBJ2-5; TRBD2 matches at 8 bases. Germline CDR1 is LGHNT and CDR2 is FRNRAP. V lost 7 bases, J lost 9 bases, and 10 bases stayed unmatched. CDR3 length: 13 residues. CDR3 protein: CASDISGEDPQYF. Written as DNA, the CDR3 is TGTGCTAGTGATATTAGCGGGGAAGACCCCCAGTACTTC.

The gene calls are TRBV13 and TRBJ2-3; possible D gene TRBD2, 6 bases. The CDR3 consists of 19 residues. Germline V gene sequence: CDR1 PRHDT, CDR2 FYEKMQ (reference sequence). Trimming stripped 4 bases from V and 0 bases from J, with 23 bases between. The CDR3 DNA is TGTGCCAGCAGCTCCAGCCCCATTGGGACTGACCCTAGCACAGATACGCAGTATTTT. Its translation is CASSSSPIGTDPSTDTQYF.

The chain carries TRBV27 and TRBJ2-7, with 10 bases identical to TRBD1. The CDR3 contains 14 residues. The trim removed 5 bases at V and 3 bases at J, leaving 4 bases unmatched. Looked up from germline, CDR1 is MNHEY and CDR2 is SMNVEV (reference sequence). The CDR3 spells CASSRTGGRYEQYF. The DNA for the CDR3 is TGTGCCAGCAGTCGGACAGGGGGTCGCTACGAGCAGTACTTC.

The rearrangement joins TRBV6-2 or TRBV6-3 to TRBJ2-2; TRBD2 aligns across 9 bases. The CDR3 extends over 15 amino acids. Looked up from germline, CDR1 is MNHEY and CDR2 is SVGEGT. V shed 6 bases and J 5 bases; nucleotides not matched to a gene: 7. The CDR3, as DNA: TGTGCCAGCAGCTTCGGCCTAGCGGGGACCGGGGAGCTGTTTTTT. Its translation: CASSFGLAGTGELFF.